This is a list of T cell receptor beta chains from one sample in a study of T-cell memory formation after mild COVID-19. Each CDR3 protein gets one entry after TCRdb re-called the 5' RACE reads with MiXCR. The sample carries under 200,000 distinct CDR3 sequences, 31% recorded once. Source material: PBMCs or a T cell subset sorted from them (not recorded which). The receptors stem from an adult woman who had mild COVID-19 (a few samples of this study predate the infection). Cell type and time point are not known. Each CDR3 is given with its conserved first and last residue. Each record gives: clone size, CDR3 length, J gene, V gene, D gene, CDR3 protein, CDR3 DNA. D genes are given only for firm matches. A row's size may be missing; if present it is once, few, many or a size class.

>few|13|TRBJ1-2|TRBV5-1|TRBD1
CASSERTGSGYTF
TGCGCCAGCAGCGAGAGGACAGGAAGCGGCTACACCTTC
>few|13|TRBJ2-5|TRBV9|.
CASSVSREETQYF
TGTGCCAGCAGCGTGAGCAGAGAAGAGACCCAGTACTTC
>.|15|TRBJ2-2|TRBV15|.
CATSSRPMDTGELFF
TGTGCCACCAGCAGCCGCCCCATGGACACCGGGGAGCTGTTTTTT
>.|13|TRBJ2-7|TRBV30|.
CAWSMGPAYEQYF
TGTGCCTGGAGTATGGGGCCTGCCTACGAGCAGTACTTC
>once|15|TRBJ2-5|TRBV6-5|TRBD1
CASSYYRDRQETQYF
TGTGCCAGCAGTTACTACCGGGACAGACAAGAGACCCAGTACTTC
>.|16|TRBJ2-1|TRBV5-1|.
CASSSHGGNPTSEQFF
TGCGCCAGCAGCTCACATGGAGGGAATCCCACCAGTGAGCAGTTCTTC
>.|14|TRBJ2-7|TRBV3-1|.
CASSQDPGTYEQYF
TGTGCCAGCAGCCAAGATCCCGGAACCTACGAGCAGTACTTC
>.|14|TRBJ2-7|TRBV2|.
CASSPGGPVHEQYF
TGTGCCAGCAGTCCAGGGGGGCCCGTCCACGAGCAGTACTTC
>few|20|TRBJ2-2|TRBV12-3/TRBV12-4|TRBD2
CASARDRRGGLVLKTGELFF
TGTGCCAGCGCACGGGACCGGCGGGGGGGCCTCGTACTGAAAACCGGGGAGCTGTTTTTT
>.|14|TRBJ1-2|TRBV6-1|.
CASSEDRAGGGYTF
TGTGCCAGCAGTGAAGACAGGGCAGGTGGTGGCTACACCTTC
>.|12|TRBJ2-2|TRBV7-2|.
CASSFTTGELFF
TGTGCCAGCAGCTTTACCACCGGGGAGCTGTTTTTT
>.|18|TRBJ2-2|TRBV7-6|TRBD2
CASSIGPLAGARLGELFF
TGTGCCAGCAGCATAGGGCCGTTAGCGGGAGCCCGTCTGGGGGAACTGTTTTTT
>.|17|TRBJ2-7|TRBV10-3|TRBD2
CAISVPSGGADMDEQYF
TGTGCCATCAGTGTACCTAGCGGGGGGGCGGACATGGACGAGCAGTACTTC
>few|17|TRBJ2-3|TRBV29-1|.
CSVEDGGTGEDGDTQYF
TGCAGCGTTGAAGATGGGGGTACAGGGGAGGACGGAGATACGCAGTATTTT
>.|14|TRBJ1-2|TRBV18|TRBD1
CASSPTGGADGYTF
TGTGCCAGCTCGCCAACAGGGGGCGCGGACGGCTACACCTTC
>.|14|TRBJ2-7|TRBV7-2|.
CASSPAGPSYEQYF
TGTGCCAGCAGTCCCGCCGGACCCTCCTACGAGCAGTACTTC
>.|14|TRBJ1-5|TRBV20-1|TRBD1
CSASRTGGRQPQHF
TGCAGTGCTAGCCGGACAGGGGGAAGGCAGCCCCAGCATTTT
>few|16|TRBJ2-5|TRBV25-1|.
CASSEFSGTPGETQYF
TGTGCCAGCAGTGAGTTTTCCGGGACCCCTGGAGAGACCCAGTACTTC
>.|16|TRBJ2-5|TRBV15|.
CATSREGRVFQETQYF
TGTGCCACCAGCAGAGAGGGCAGGGTGTTCCAAGAGACCCAGTACTTC
>.|11|TRBJ2-7|TRBV29-1|.
CSVVSLYEQYF
TGCAGCGTTGTAAGCCTCTACGAGCAGTACTTC
>once|17|TRBJ2-3|TRBV11-2|TRBD1
CASSLDYGTGDTDTQYF
TGTGCCAGCAGCTTAGATTACGGGACAGGGGACACAGATACGCAGTATTTT
>.|14|TRBJ1-2|TRBV7-2|.
CASSLVEGAYGYTF
TGTGCCAGCAGCTTAGTCGAAGGGGCCTATGGCTACACCTTC
>.|16|TRBJ1-2|TRBV5-1|.
CASSLQGSGSNYGYTF
TGCGCCAGCAGTCTTCAGGGGTCCGGTTCGAACTATGGCTACACCTTC
>.|17|TRBJ2-3|TRBV12-3/TRBV12-4|TRBD2
CASRPSGTRGFPDTQYF
TGTGCCAGCAGACCCTCCGGGACTAGAGGGTTCCCAGATACGCAGTATTTT
>medium-sized|16|TRBJ2-5|TRBV21-1|.
CASSKCTGTGEETQYF
TGTGCCAGCAGCAAATGCACAGGGACAGGGGAAGAGACCCAGTACTTC
>few|13|TRBJ2-7|TRBV6-6|.
CASSPPGEGEQYF
TGTGCCAGCAGTCCCCCGGGAGAGGGCGAGCAGTACTTC
>once|16|TRBJ2-3|TRBV7-6|TRBD2
CASSLGLAGGEDTQYF
TGTGCCAGCAGCTTGGGGCTAGCGGGAGGGGAGGATACGCAGTATTTT
>few|15|TRBJ1-2|TRBV7-8|.
CASSTRSNAVYGYTF
TGTGCCAGCAGCACCCGCTCAAATGCGGTCTATGGCTACACCTTC
>.|17|TRBJ2-3|TRBV15|.
CATNSLGTISSTDTQYF
TGTGCCACCAACTCGCTCGGGACAATTTCTAGCACAGATACGCAGTATTTT
>.|13|TRBJ1-2|TRBV6-1|.
CASSKGPHYGYTF
TGTGCCAGCAGTAAAGGACCTCACTATGGCTACACCTTC
>.|12|TRBJ1-2|TRBV29-1|.
CSVDLDPYGYTF
TGCAGCGTTGATTTGGATCCCTATGGCTACACCTTC
>many|12|TRBJ1-4|TRBV12-3/TRBV12-4|.
CASSFGNEKLFF
TGTGCCAGCAGTTTTGGGAATGAAAAACTGTTTTTT
>few|15|TRBJ2-2|TRBV5-6|.
CASSLMASNTGELFF
TGTGCCAGCAGCTTGATGGCCTCGAACACCGGGGAGCTGTTTTTT
>.|15|TRBJ1-2|TRBV29-1|.
CSVEPLQDGGYGYTF
TGCAGCGTTGAACCACTTCAGGACGGAGGCTATGGCTACACCTTC
>few|16|TRBJ2-3|TRBV4-1|.
CASSRVGGGLADTQYF
TGCGCCAGCAGCCGCGTGGGGGGGGGCCTGGCAGATACGCAGTATTTT
>.|14|TRBJ1-1|TRBV29-1|.
CSVGRGGVNTEAFF
TGCAGCGTGGGGCGGGGAGGGGTGAACACTGAAGCTTTCTTT
>once|16|TRBJ2-3|TRBV6-5|TRBD2
CASSYAPSGGADTQYF
TGTGCCAGCAGTTACGCTCCTAGCGGGGGGGCAGATACGCAGTATTTT
>many|10|TRBJ2-7|TRBV21-1|.
CASSPYEQYF
TGTGCCAGCAGCCCCTACGAGCAGTACTTC
>.|14|TRBJ2-3|TRBV5-1|.
CASSSGQNTDTQYF
TGCGCCAGCAGCTCCGGACAGAACACAGATACGCAGTATTTT
>.|16|TRBJ1-2|TRBV7-8|TRBD1
CASSGRDRRWGDGYTF
TGTGCCAGCAGCGGCCGGGACAGGCGTTGGGGGGATGGCTACACCTTC
>few|13|TRBJ1-1|TRBV7-2|.
CASSLARGGEAFF
TGTGCCAGCAGCTTAGCGCGGGGGGGGGAAGCTTTCTTT
>.|12|TRBJ2-1|TRBV23-1|.
CASSHLQGLQFF
TGCGCCAGCAGTCATCTACAGGGATTGCAGTTCTTC